This TCR beta chain was sequenced in a study of T cell changes during pregnancy in multiple sclerosis. The CDR3 contains 15 residues. V lost 0 bases and J 3 bases, leaving 15 bases between the germline ends. CDR1 is GTSNPN, CDR2 SVGIG, per germline (reference sequence). Produced via immunoSEQ multiplex PCR; TCRdb's table is partial and in-frame only. This table has about 40,000 clones, roughly 92% appearing once. The V and J genes are TRBV30 and TRBJ2-7; D is possibly TRBD2 (5 bases). The sequences come from CD4+ T cells from peripheral blood mononuclear cells, collected before pregnancy. The receptor's source is a female donor with multiple sclerosis, enrolled in a pregnancy study. The CDR3 bases are TGTGCCTGGAGTGTGCTTTCAACCGGGATCTACGAGCAGTACTTC. Protein product: CAWSVLSTGIYEQYF.